This T cell receptor beta chain was documented in a study of identical twins. One entry per CDR3 protein results from TCRdb running MiXCR on the 5' RACE reads. The sample includes some 1,600,000 distinct CDR3 sequences, about 32% seen only once; the top ten take less than 0.35%. This clonotype was counted between two and nine times. The specimen sequenced was cord blood. The TCR comes from a newborn girl in good health.

The CDR3 loop is CASNVGQGNEQYF. In DNA form, the CDR3 reads TGTGCCAGCAACGTGGGACAGGGGAACGAGCAGTACTTC. The chain uses TRBV28 and TRBJ2-7; 10 nucleotides align to TRBD1. V was clipped by 7 bases and J by 5 bases; unmatched bases: 5. CDR1 is MDHEN, CDR2 SYDVKM, per germline. This CDR3 contains 13 residues.